This TCR beta chain emerged from a study of cytomegalovirus exposure and HLA in healthy donors. This clone has a single count. Its matching antigen is unknown. Generated by immunoSEQ multiplex PCR, the TCRdb table keeps only in-frame clones and is missing some. The data hold some 260,000 clones, with around 90% observed a single time. The germline gives CDR1 SGHNT, CDR2 YYREEE (reference sequence). After removal of 4 bases from V and 2 bases from J, the junction contained 2 bases not matched to a gene. The length of the CDR3 is 13 residues. Study-level points and caveats: Through in vitro validation, a few CMV-associated chains were shown to be specific for CMV antigens. The study recorded 150 to 200 TCR beta chains that were cytomegalovirus-associated.

Donors were drawn from the approximately 120-subject validation cohort, separate from the roughly 610-subject first cohort. The sample consisted of PBMCs. The chain uses TRBV5-4 and TRBJ2-5; 7 nucleotides match TRBD1. The sequence was obtained from a woman aged 25 to 39 in good health and CMV-seronegative. CDR3 sequence: CASSGTVQETQYF. The CDR3 bases are TGTGCCAGCAGCGGGACAGTTCAAGAGACCCAGTACTTC.